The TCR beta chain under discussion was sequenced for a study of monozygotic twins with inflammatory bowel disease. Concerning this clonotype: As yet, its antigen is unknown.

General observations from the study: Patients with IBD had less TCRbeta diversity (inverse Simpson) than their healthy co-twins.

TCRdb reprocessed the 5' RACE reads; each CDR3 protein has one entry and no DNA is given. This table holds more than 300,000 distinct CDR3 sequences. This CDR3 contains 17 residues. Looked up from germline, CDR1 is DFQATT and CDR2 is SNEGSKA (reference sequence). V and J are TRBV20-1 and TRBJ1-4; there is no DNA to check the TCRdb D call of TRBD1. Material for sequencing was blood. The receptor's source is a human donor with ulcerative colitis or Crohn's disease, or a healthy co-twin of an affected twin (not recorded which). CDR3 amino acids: CSARDLGERATNEKLFF.